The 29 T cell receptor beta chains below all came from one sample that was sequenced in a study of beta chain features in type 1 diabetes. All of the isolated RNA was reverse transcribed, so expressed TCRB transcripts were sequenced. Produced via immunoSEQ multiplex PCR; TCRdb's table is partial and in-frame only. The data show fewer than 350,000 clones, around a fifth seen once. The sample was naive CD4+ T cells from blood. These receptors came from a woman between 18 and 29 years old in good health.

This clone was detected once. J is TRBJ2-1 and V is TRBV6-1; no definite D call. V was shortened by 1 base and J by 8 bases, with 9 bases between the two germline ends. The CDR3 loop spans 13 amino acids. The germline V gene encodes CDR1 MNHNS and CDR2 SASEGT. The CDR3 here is CASSEVLAYEQFF. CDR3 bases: TGTGCCAGCAGTGAAGTATTGGCCTATGAGCAGTTCTTC.

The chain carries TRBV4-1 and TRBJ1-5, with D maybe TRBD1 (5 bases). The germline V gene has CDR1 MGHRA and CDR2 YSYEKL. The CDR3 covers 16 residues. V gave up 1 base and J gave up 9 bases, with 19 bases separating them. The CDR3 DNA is TGCGCCAGCAGCCAAGGGGCCAGGACACCGCCGCCGCCCCAGCATTTT. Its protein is CASSQGARTPPPPQHF.

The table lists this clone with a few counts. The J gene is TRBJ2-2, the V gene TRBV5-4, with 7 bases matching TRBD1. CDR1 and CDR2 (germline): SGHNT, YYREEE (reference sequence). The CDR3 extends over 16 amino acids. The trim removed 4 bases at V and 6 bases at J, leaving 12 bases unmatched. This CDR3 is CASSARQGLDSGELFF. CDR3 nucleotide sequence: TGTGCCAGCAGCGCCCGACAGGGTCTTGACTCCGGGGAGCTGTTTTTT. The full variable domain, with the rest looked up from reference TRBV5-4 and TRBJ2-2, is ETGVTQSPTHLIKTRGQQVTLRCSSQSGHNTVSWYQQALGQGPQFIFQYYREEENGRGNFPPRFSGLQFPNYSSELNVNALELDDSALYLCASSARQGLDSGELFFGEGSRLTVL.

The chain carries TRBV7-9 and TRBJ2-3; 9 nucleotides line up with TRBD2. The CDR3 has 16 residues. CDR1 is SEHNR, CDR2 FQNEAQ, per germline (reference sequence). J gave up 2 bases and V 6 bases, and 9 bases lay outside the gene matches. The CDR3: CASRARSGRITDTQYF. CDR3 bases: TGTGCCAGCAGAGCTAGGAGCGGGAGGATCACAGATACGCAGTATTTT.

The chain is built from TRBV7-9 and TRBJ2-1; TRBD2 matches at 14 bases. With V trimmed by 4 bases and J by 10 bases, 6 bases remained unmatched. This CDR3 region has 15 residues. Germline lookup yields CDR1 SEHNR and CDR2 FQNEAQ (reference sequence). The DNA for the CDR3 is TGTGCCAGCAGCTCCGGACTAGCGGGAGGCGAGGAGCAGTTCTTC. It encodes CASSSGLAGGEEQFF.

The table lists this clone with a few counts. CDR3: CASSPLGSQETQYF. DNA for the CDR3: TGTGCCAGCTCACCACTGGGCAGCCAAGAGACCCAGTACTTC. The V gene is TRBV18, the J gene TRBJ2-5; D unresolved. CDR3 size: 14 residues. Per the germline V gene, CDR1 is KGHSH and CDR2 is LQKENI. Trimming removed 1 base from V and 1 base from J, with 7 bases in between.

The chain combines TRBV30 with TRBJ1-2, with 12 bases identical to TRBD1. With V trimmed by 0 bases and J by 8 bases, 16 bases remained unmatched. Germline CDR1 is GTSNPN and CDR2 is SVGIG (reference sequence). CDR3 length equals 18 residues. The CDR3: CAWSVLFRDRGLREGYTF. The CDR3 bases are TGTGCCTGGAGTGTACTTTTCCGGGACAGGGGGCTCCGGGAAGGCTACACCTTC.

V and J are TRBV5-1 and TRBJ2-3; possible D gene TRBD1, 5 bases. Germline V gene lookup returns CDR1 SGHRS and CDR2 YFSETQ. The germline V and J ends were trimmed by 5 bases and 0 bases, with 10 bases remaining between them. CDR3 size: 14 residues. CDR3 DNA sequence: TGCGCCAGCAGTACAGGATCTAGCACAGATACGCAGTATTTT. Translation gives CASSTGSSTDTQYF. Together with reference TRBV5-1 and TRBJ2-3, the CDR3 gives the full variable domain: KAGVTQTPRYLIKTRGQQVTLSCSPISGHRSVSWYQQTPGQGLQFLFEYFSETQRNKGNFPGRFSGRQFSNSRSEMNVSTLELGDSALYLCASSTGSSTDTQYFGPGTRLTVL.

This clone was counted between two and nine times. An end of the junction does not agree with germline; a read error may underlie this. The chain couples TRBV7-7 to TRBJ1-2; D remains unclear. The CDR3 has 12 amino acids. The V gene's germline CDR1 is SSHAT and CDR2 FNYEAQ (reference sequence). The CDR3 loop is CASSPKIGGYTF. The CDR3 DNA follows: TGTGCTAGCAGCCCTAAGATCGGTGGCTACACCTTC.

CDR3 bases: TGTGCCAGCAGCTCGAGGGGCCCAGGGGGCACGATTTATGGCTACACCTTC. This sequence encodes CASSSRGPGGTIYGYTF. The V gene is TRBV5-4, the J gene TRBJ1-2; the match to TRBD1 covers 8 bases. There are 17 residues in the CDR3. Germline V gene lookup returns CDR1 SGHNT and CDR2 YYREEE (reference sequence). V gave up 3 bases and J gave up 5 bases; unmatched junction bases: 15.

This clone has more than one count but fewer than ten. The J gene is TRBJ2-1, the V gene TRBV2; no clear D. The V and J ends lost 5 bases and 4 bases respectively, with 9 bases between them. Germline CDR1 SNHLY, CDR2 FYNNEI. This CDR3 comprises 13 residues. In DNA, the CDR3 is TGTGCCAGCAGTCGATCAGGATACAATGAGCAGTTCTTC. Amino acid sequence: CASSRSGYNEQFF.

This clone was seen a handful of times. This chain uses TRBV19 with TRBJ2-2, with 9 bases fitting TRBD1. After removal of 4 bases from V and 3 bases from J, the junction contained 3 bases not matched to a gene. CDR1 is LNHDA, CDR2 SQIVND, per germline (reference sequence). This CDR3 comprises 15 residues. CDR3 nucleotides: TGTGCCAGTAGTACAGGGACAGGGCACACCGGGGAGCTGTTTTTT. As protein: CASSTGTGHTGELFF.

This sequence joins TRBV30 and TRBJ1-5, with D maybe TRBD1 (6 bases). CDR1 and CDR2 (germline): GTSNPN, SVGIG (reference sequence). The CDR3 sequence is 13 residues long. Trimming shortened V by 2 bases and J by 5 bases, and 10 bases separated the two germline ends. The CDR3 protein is CAWSRGGDQPQHF. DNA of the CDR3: TGTGCCTGGAGTAGGGGGGGCGATCAGCCCCAGCATTTT.

The CDR3 here is CASSLGLAGTGETQYF. In nucleotides, the CDR3 is TGCGCCAGCAGCTTGGGACTAGCGGGGACGGGAGAGACCCAGTACTTC. The rearrangement links TRBV5-1 to TRBJ2-5; 11 bases match TRBD2. The CDR3 loop spans 16 amino acids. After removal of 0 bases from V and 4 bases from J, the junction contained 5 bases not matched to a gene. The V gene's germline CDR1 is SGHRS and CDR2 YFSETQ.

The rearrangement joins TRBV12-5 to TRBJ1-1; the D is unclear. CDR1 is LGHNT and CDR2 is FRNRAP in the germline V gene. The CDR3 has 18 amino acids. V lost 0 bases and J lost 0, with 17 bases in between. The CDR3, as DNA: TGTGCTAGTGGTTTGGTACATCGGGGAATCTTGGTGAACACTGAAGCTTTCTTT. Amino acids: CASGLVHRGILVNTEAFF.

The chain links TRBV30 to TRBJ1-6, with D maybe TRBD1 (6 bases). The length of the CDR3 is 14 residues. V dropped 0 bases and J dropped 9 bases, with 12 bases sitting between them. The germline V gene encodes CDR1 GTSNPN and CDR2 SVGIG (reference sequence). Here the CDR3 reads CAWSVQGFSSPLHF. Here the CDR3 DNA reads TGTGCCTGGAGTGTACAGGGTTTCAGTTCACCCCTCCACTTT.

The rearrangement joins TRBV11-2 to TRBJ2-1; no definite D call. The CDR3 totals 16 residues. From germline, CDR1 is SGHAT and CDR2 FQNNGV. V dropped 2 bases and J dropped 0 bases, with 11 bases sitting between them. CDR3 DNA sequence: TGTGCCAGCAGCTTACTTGGCCCCAGCTCCTACAATGAGCAGTTCTTC. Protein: CASSLLGPSSYNEQFF.

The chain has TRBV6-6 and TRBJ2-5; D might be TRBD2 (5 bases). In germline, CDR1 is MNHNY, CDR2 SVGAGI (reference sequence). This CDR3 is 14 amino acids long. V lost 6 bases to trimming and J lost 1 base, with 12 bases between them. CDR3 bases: TGTGCCAGCAGGGGCCCGGGGAGCCAAGAGACCCAGTACTTC. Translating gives CASRGPGSQETQYF.

CDR3 residues: CASSLLRGDEQFF. The CDR3 nucleotides are TGTGCCAGCAGCTTACTGCGCGGGGATGAGCAGTTCTTC. The chain couples TRBV7-9 to TRBJ2-1, with a tentative D call TRBD2 (6 bases). The V end was cut by 2 bases, the J end by 8 bases, with 10 bases between. The CDR3 extends over 13 amino acids. The germline CDR1 and CDR2 sequences are SEHNR and FQNEAQ (reference sequence). The entire variable domain, with the rest obtained from reference TRBV7-9 and TRBJ2-1, is as follows: DTGVSQNPRHKITKRGQNVTFRCDPISEHNRLYWYRQTLGQGPEFLTYFQNEAQLEKSRLLSDRFSAERPKGSFSTLEIQRTEQGDSAMYLCASSLLRGDEQFFGPGTRLTVL.

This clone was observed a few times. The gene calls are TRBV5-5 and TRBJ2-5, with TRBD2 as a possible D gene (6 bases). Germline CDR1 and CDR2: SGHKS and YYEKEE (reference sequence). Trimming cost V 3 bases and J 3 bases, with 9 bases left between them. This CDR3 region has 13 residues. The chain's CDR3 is CASSWSGEETQYF. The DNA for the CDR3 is TGTGCCAGCAGCTGGTCGGGGGAAGAGACCCAGTACTTC. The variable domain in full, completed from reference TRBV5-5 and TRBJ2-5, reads DAGVTQSPTHLIKTRGQQVTLRCSPISGHKSVSWYQQVLGQGPQFIFQYYEKEERGRGNFPDRFSARQFPNYSSELNVNALLLGDSALYLCASSWSGEETQYFGPGTRLLVL.

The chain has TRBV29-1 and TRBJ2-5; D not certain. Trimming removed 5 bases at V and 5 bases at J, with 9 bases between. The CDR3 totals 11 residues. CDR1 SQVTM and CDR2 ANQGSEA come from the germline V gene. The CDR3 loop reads CSVKPSETQYF. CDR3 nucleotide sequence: TGCAGCGTTAAGCCGTCGGAGACCCAGTACTTC.

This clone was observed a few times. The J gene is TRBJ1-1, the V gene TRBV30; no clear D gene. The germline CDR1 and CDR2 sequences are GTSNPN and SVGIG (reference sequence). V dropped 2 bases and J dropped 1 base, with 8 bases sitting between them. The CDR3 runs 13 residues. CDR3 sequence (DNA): TGTGCCTGGAGTTGGGCAGCGAACACTGAAGCTTTCTTT. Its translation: CAWSWAANTEAFF.

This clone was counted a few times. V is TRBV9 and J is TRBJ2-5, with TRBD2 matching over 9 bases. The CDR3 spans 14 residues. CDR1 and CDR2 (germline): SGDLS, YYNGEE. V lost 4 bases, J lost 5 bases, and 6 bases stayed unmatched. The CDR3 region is CASSRRGGRETQYF. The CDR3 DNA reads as TGTGCCAGCAGCCGGCGGGGGGGGCGGGAGACCCAGTACTTC.

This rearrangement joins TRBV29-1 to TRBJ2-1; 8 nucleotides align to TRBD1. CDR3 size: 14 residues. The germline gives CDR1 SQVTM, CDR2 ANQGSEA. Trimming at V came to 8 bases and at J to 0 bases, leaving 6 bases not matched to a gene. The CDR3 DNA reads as TGCAGCAGCCGGGACAGGAGCTCCTACAATGAGCAGTTCTTC. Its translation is CSSRDRSSYNEQFF.

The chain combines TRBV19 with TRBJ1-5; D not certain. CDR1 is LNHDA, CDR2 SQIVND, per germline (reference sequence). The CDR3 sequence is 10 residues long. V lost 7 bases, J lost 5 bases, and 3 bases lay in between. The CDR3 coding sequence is TGTGCCAGTAACTATCAGCCCCAGCATTTT. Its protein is CASNYQPQHF.

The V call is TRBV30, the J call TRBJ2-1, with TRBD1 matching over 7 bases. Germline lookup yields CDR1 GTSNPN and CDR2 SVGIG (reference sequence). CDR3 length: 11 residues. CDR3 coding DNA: TGTGCGTCCGACAGGGCCGGTGAGCAGTTCTTC. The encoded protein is CASDRAGEQFF.

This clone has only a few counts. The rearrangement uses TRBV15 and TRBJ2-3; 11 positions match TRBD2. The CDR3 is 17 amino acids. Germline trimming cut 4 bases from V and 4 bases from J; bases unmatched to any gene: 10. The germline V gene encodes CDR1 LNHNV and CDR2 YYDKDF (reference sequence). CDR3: CATSTRTSGRGADTQYF. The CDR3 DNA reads TGTGCCACCAGCACACGGACTAGCGGGCGGGGGGCAGATACGCAGTATTTT. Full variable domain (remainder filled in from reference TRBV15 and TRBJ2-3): DAMVIQNPRYQVTQFGKPVTLSCSQTLNHNVMYWYQQKSSQAPKLLFHYYDKDFNNEADTPDNFQSRRPNTSFCFLDIRSPGLGDTAMYLCATSTRTSGRGADTQYFGPGTRLTVL.

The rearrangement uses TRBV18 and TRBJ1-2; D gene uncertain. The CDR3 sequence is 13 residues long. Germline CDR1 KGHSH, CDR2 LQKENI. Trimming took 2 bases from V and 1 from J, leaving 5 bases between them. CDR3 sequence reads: CASSPGSNYGYTF. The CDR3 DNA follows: TGTGCCAGCTCACCAGGCAGTAACTATGGCTACACCTTC.

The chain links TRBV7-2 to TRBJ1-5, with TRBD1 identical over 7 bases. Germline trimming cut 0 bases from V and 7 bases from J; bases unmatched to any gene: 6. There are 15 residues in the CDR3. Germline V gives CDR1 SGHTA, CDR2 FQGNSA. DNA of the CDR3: TGTGCCAGCAGCTTAGCCGGACAGGACTGGCAGCCCCAGCATTTT. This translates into CASSLAGQDWQPQHF.